The 25 T cell receptor beta chains below were found in one sample sequenced in a study of blood T cell repertoires in COVID-19. Produced via immunoSEQ multiplex PCR; TCRdb's table is partial and in-frame only. The sample shows around 70,000 clones, roughly 76% of them seen only once. Sequencing was performed on peripheral blood. These receptors were collected from a woman between 70 and 85 years old with acute or convalescent COVID-19.

The sample holds a few counts of this clone. The same CDR3 is also encoded by other DNA sequences in this sample. The chain combines TRBV6-6 with TRBJ2-6; 7 bases line up with TRBD1. V dropped 5 bases and J dropped 2; count of bases not matched to a gene: 6. Germline V gives CDR1 MNHNY, CDR2 SVGAGI (reference sequence). The CDR3 extends over 16 amino acids. DNA of the CDR3: TGTGCCAGCAGTAGTAACAGGGGTACTGGGGCCAACGTCCTGACTTTC. It is translated as CASSSNRGTGANVLTF.

The table lists this clone with a few counts. The chain employs TRBV11-3 and TRBJ1-1, with a tentative D call TRBD1 (6 bases). CDR1 is SGHNT, CDR2 YENEEA, per germline. The CDR3 totals 15 residues. The V end lost 3 bases, the J end lost 0 bases, and 11 bases lay between the germline ends. The DNA of the CDR3 is TGTGCCAGCAGCTTTAACAGGGTTATGAACACTGAAGCTTTCTTT. Protein sequence: CASSFNRVMNTEAFF.

The chain recombines TRBV2 with TRBJ1-1, with D possibly matching TRBD1 (5 bases). The V end was cut by 4 bases, the J end by 0 bases, with 9 bases between. CDR3 size: 14 residues. The germline CDR1 and CDR2 sequences are SNHLY and FYNNEI. The DNA of the CDR3 is TGTGCCAGCAGTGTGGGGGGTCTGAACACTGAAGCTTTCTTT. As protein: CASSVGGLNTEAFF.

To note about this clone: The same CDR3 arises from other DNA sequences in this sample as well. The chain employs TRBV6-5 and TRBJ1-2, with D maybe TRBD1 (6 bases). Germline CDR1 reads MNHEY; CDR2 reads SVGAGI. V was trimmed by 7 bases and J by 5 bases, leaving 14 bases between them. CDR3 length: 13 residues. The chain's CDR3 is CASTPGQNYGYTF. The CDR3 DNA follows: TGTGCCAGCACCCCTGGACAGAATTATGGCTACACCTTC.

The chain employs TRBV5-1 and TRBJ1-3; 8 bases map to TRBD1. CDR3 length: 15 amino acids. Germline CDR1 SGHRS, CDR2 YFSETQ. V shed 2 bases, J shed 4 bases, and the junction held 5 bases outside the gene matches. CDR3 amino acids: CASSFSQGAGNTIYF. CDR3 DNA sequence: TGCGCCAGCAGCTTCTCCCAGGGGGCGGGAAACACCATATATTTT.

V and J are TRBV3-1 (or the pseudogene TRBV3-2) and TRBJ2-2; TRBD1 matches at 12 bases. The CDR3 length is 17 residues. Trimming took 5 bases from V and 5 from J; bases not matched to a gene: 9. The germline V gene encodes CDR1 LGHDT and CDR2 YNNKEL (reference sequence). In nucleotides, the CDR3 is TGTGCCAGCAGCAGCTACCGGGACAGGGGGCGAACCGGGGAGCTGTTTTTT. It is translated as CASSSYRDRGRTGELFF.

The chain links TRBV20-1 to TRBJ1-2; the D is unclear. CDR3 length: 9 residues. Between the trimmed V and J ends, which lost 4 bases and 14 bases, there was a span of 11 bases. Germline V CDR1 and CDR2: DFQATT, SNEGSKA (reference sequence). This CDR3 reads CSANAGSTF. CDR3 DNA: TGCAGTGCTAATGCCGGTTCTACCTTC.

This chain links TRBV6-1 with TRBJ2-7, with D maybe TRBD1 (6 bases). Trimming pared 2 bases from V and 3 bases from J, leaving 14 bases between. The CDR3 spans 15 residues. Germline V lookup: CDR1 MNHNS, CDR2 SASEGT. The CDR3 sequence is CASSEYSGHIYEQYF. CDR3 bases: TGTGCCAGCAGTGAATATTCGGGACATATCTACGAGCAGTACTTC.

V is TRBV10-2 and J is TRBJ2-3, with 7 bases aligning to TRBD2. Trimming took 10 bases from V and 2 from J; bases not matched to a gene: 6. This CDR3 is built from 13 residues. Germline CDR1 WSHSY, CDR2 SAAADI. The CDR3 reads CATRDYLTDTQYF. DNA for the CDR3: TGCGCCACCCGGGACTACCTCACAGATACGCAGTATTTT.

This chain uses TRBV19 with TRBJ2-2; 7 nucleotides agree with TRBD1. Germline V CDR1 and CDR2: LNHDA, SQIVND (reference sequence). The CDR3 has 15 residues. Unmatched junction bases numbered 11, after V lost 9 bases and J lost 4 bases. The CDR3 DNA reads TGTGCCAGCCATGCACAGGGGTCAATCACCGGGGAGCTGTTTTTT. This encodes CASHAQGSITGELFF.

The J gene is TRBJ1-5, the V gene TRBV30; 9 bases match TRBD1. The CDR3 spans 14 residues. The V gene end was trimmed by 1 base and the J gene end by 2 bases; junction bases not matched to a gene: 0. CDR1 is GTSNPN, CDR2 SVGIG, per germline (reference sequence). CDR3 in DNA: TGTGCCTGGAGTGGGACAGGGGGCAATCAGCCCCAGCATTTT. This codes for CAWSGTGGNQPQHF.

The V gene is TRBV5-1, the J gene TRBJ1-6; D may be TRBD1 (6 bases). Germline V gene sequence: CDR1 SGHRS, CDR2 YFSETQ. The CDR3 is made up of 17 amino acids. Trimming stripped 5 bases from V and 10 bases from J, with 25 bases between. As DNA, the CDR3 is TGCGCCAGCAGACCCAATGGGGGGGGCGCTTTTGGATCACCCCTCCACTTT. It encodes CASRPNGGGAFGSPLHF.

This clone showed up just a few times. The J gene is TRBJ2-2, the V gene TRBV11-3, with a weak D call TRBD2 (6 bases). Trimming removed 5 bases at V and 4 bases at J, with 14 bases between. Germline V lookup: CDR1 SGHNT, CDR2 YENEEA. The CDR3 is 15 amino acids. The CDR3 region is CASSVRKGGTGELFF. CDR3 in DNA: TGTGCCAGCAGCGTCCGGAAGGGAGGCACCGGGGAGCTGTTTTTT.

The chain links TRBV15 to TRBJ2-3; possibly TRBD2 for D (6 bases). Per the germline V gene, CDR1 is LNHNV and CDR2 is YYDKDF (reference sequence). Trimming cost V 0 bases and J 2 bases, with 12 bases left between them. The CDR3 covers 16 residues. As DNA, the CDR3 is TGTGCCACCAGCAGAGACGGCGGGGCCATCACAGATACGCAGTATTTT. Translating gives CATSRDGGAITDTQYF.

CDR3 DNA sequence: TGCGCCAGCAGCTTGGCGCAGGGTAGGGGCGGGGAGCTGTTTTTT. Residues: CASSLAQGRGGELFF. V is TRBV5-1 and J is TRBJ2-2, with D maybe TRBD1 (5 bases). The CDR3 has 15 residues. V was shortened by 0 bases and J by 7 bases, with 13 bases between the two germline ends. CDR1 and CDR2 from the germline V gene are SGHRS and YFSETQ.

The chain combines TRBV2 with TRBJ1-1, with D possibly being TRBD1 (5 bases). In germline, CDR1 is SNHLY, CDR2 FYNNEI. The V gene lost 10 bases and the J gene lost 4 bases, with 19 bases spanning the gap. CDR3 length: 14 residues. The CDR3 reads CATLAGRRATEAFF. The CDR3, as DNA: TGTGCCACCTTAGCGGGACGTAGAGCCACTGAAGCTTTCTTT.

This rearrangement joins TRBV19 to TRBJ2-7; 9 bases align to TRBD1. The CDR3 runs 14 residues. J gave up 4 bases and V 1 base, and 2 bases lay outside the gene matches. Germline-derived CDR1 and CDR2 are LNHDA and SQIVND (reference sequence). CDR3 loop: CASSIGQGGYEQYF. The CDR3 coding sequence is TGTGCCAGTAGTATAGGACAGGGGGGGTACGAGCAGTACTTC.

The chain carries TRBV19 and TRBJ1-1; D ambiguous. V lost 3 bases to trimming and J lost 1 base, with 9 bases between them. The CDR3 runs 14 residues. The germline V gene encodes CDR1 LNHDA and CDR2 SQIVND (reference sequence). The chain's CDR3 is CASSINPRNTEAFF. The CDR3 nucleotides read TGTGCCAGTAGTATTAATCCCCGGAACACTGAAGCTTTCTTT.

This sequence joins TRBV4-1 and TRBJ2-7; possible D gene TRBD1, 5 bases. Germline CDR1 is MGHRA and CDR2 is YSYEKL. The CDR3 loop spans 15 amino acids. V lost 3 bases to trimming and J lost 3 bases, with 15 bases between them. Here the CDR3 reads CASSHYRSADYEQYF. CDR3 sequence (DNA): TGCGCCAGCAGCCATTACAGGTCTGCGGACTACGAGCAGTACTTC.

V gene TRBV18 combines with J gene TRBJ2-1, with 10 bases fitting TRBD2. J was trimmed by 8 bases and V by 6 bases; bases with no gene match: 7. The CDR3 extends over 14 amino acids. The germline V gene has CDR1 KGHSH and CDR2 LQKENI. CDR3 in amino acids: CASSPTAGGDEQFF. The CDR3 DNA follows: TGTGCCAGCTCCCCCACAGCGGGAGGGGATGAGCAGTTCTTC.

J is TRBJ2-7 and V is TRBV6-6, with 9 bases aligning to TRBD2. CDR1 is MNHNY, CDR2 SVGAGI, per germline (reference sequence). The CDR3 sequence is 15 residues long. Unmatched junction bases numbered 7, after V lost 4 bases and J lost 3 bases. The CDR3 DNA reads as TGTGCCAGCAGTTCCCCTAGCGGGAATTTCTACGAGCAGTACTTC. Its protein is CASSSPSGNFYEQYF.

The chain links TRBV7-3 to TRBJ2-1; TRBD2 matches at 7 bases. CDR3 length equals 14 residues. V was clipped by 5 bases and J by 7 bases; unmatched bases: 8. Germline CDR1 and CDR2: SGHTA and FQGTGA. The DNA for the CDR3 is TGTGCCAGCAGCCTAGGGTCTAGCGGAAATGAGCAGTTCTTC. Translation: CASSLGSSGNEQFF.

In this sample, this clone turned up many times. The chain employs TRBV7-9 and TRBJ2-7, with TRBD1 identical over 9 bases. Germline CDR1 is SEHNR and CDR2 is FQNEAQ (reference sequence). The CDR3 consists of 16 residues. Trimming at V came to 2 bases and at J to 0 bases, leaving 5 bases not matched to a gene. The CDR3 region is CASSLTGGRTSYEQYF. Written as DNA, the CDR3 is TGTGCCAGCAGCTTAACAGGGGGCAGGACCTCCTACGAGCAGTACTTC. The full variable domain, in which reference TRBV7-9 and TRBJ2-7 provide the parts outside the CDR3, is DTGVSQNPRHKITKRGQNVTFRCDPISEHNRLYWYRQTLGQGPEFLTYFQNEAQLEKSRLLSDRFSAERPKGSFSTLEIQRTEQGDSAMYLCASSLTGGRTSYEQYFGPGTRLTVT.

The chain is built from TRBV9 and TRBJ2-7; 9 bases fit TRBD1. V shed 0 bases, J shed 1 base, and the junction held 2 bases outside the gene matches. The length of the CDR3 is 15 residues. Germline V gene sequence: CDR1 SGDLS, CDR2 YYNGEE. CDR3 sequence (DNA): TGTGCCAGCAGCGTAGGTGGGACAGGGTCCTACGAGCAGTACTTC. Translating it yields CASSVGGTGSYEQYF.

This clone was seen only once. This sequence joins TRBV19 and TRBJ2-3; TRBD1 is a possible D gene (5 bases). The V gene's germline CDR1 is LNHDA and CDR2 SQIVND (reference sequence). This CDR3 has 13 amino acids. Trimming removed 4 bases from V and 1 base from J, with 6 bases in between. The CDR3: CASSTGRTDTQYF. CDR3 nucleotides: TGTGCCAGTAGTACAGGGCGCACAGATACGCAGTATTTT.